The present entry profiles one T cell receptor beta chain with its context. Its antigen remains unknown. TCR beta CDR3 regions were amplified from RNA. In the first-round RT-PCR of the TCR CDR3, the HTBI primer set was used. Each CDR3 protein is one row after TCRdb ran MiXCR on the multiplex PCR reads. The sample has 300,000 to 450,000 distinct CDR3 sequences; more than 20% are singletons. The data are from a study of T cells in Graves' hyperthyroidism and ophthalmopathy. Study-wide results and limits: With a median lead of 6.5 months before onset, the model predicted ophthalmopathy.

The study defined stable Graves' hyperthyroidism as no ophthalmopathy progression within 18 months. Sequencing was performed on blood. The receptor was derived from a man aged 50-60 years with Graves' hyperthyroidism.

This chain's CDR3 is CAWRVTPSNYGYTF. The DNA for the CDR3 is TGTGCCTGGAGGGTGACCCCTAGCAACTATGGCTACACCTTC. The rearrangement joins TRBV30 to TRBJ1-2; D not certain. Germline assignment: CDR1 GTSNPN and CDR2 SVGIG (reference sequence). V was clipped by 3 bases and J by 2 bases, with 13 bases between them. This CDR3 contains 14 residues.